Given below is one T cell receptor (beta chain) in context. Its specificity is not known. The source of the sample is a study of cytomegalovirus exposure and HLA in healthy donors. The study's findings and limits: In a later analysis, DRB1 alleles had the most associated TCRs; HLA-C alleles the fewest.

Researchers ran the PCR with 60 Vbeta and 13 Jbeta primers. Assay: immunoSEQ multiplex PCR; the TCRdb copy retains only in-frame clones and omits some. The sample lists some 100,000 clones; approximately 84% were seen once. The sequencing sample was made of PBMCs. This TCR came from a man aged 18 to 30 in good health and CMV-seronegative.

CDR3 loop: CASSLQGAWYGYTF. The CDR3 region has the DNA TGTGCCAGCAGCTTGCAGGGGGCTTGGTATGGCTACACCTTC. The chain links TRBV5-4 to TRBJ1-2, with 8 bases lining up with TRBD1. Germline V gene lookup returns CDR1 SGHNT and CDR2 YYREEE (reference sequence). Germline trimming cut 1 base from V and 5 bases from J; bases unmatched to any gene: 4. The CDR3 consists of 14 residues.